What follows are 32 T cell receptor beta chains derived from one specimen sequenced in a study of T-cell memory formation after mild COVID-19. One entry per CDR3 protein results from TCRdb running MiXCR on the 5' RACE reads. Of around 370,000 distinct CDR3 sequences in the sample, more than 20% are singletons; the top ten hold under 15%. Sequenced material: PBMCs or a T cell subset sorted from them (not recorded which). All receptors come from an adult woman who had mild COVID-19 (a few samples of this study predate the infection). Cell type and time point are not known.

This clonotype occurred a few times. The chain carries TRBV20-1 and TRBJ2-7; D remains unclear. The germline gives CDR1 DFQATT, CDR2 SNEGSKA (reference sequence). Trimming stripped 5 bases from V and 6 bases from J, with 11 bases between. The CDR3 totals 11 residues. The CDR3 here is CSAEDGSEQYF. Here the CDR3 DNA reads TGCAGTGCTGAGGACGGAAGCGAGCAGTACTTC.

This clonotype appeared a few times. The V call is TRBV11-2, the J call TRBJ1-2; 8 bases map to TRBD1. CDR3 size: 18 residues. The V gene end was trimmed by 1 base and the J gene end by 2 bases; junction bases not matched to a gene: 12. CDR1 and CDR2 (germline): SGHAT, FQNNGV. The CDR3 is CASSLGRWRRQGNYGYTF. CDR3 DNA: TGTGCCAGCAGCTTAGGGAGGTGGAGAAGACAGGGGAACTATGGCTACACCTTC.

This clonotype occurred a few times. This chain uses TRBV5-1 with TRBJ2-1; perhaps TRBD2 as D (6 bases). Trimming pared 4 bases from V and 9 bases from J, leaving 17 bases between. The CDR3 is made up of 14 amino acids. Germline V lookup: CDR1 SGHRS, CDR2 YFSETQ. CDR3 in DNA: TGCGCCAGCAGCCCCCGGGAGTCAGAGGCTGAGCAGTTCTTC. Protein sequence: CASSPRESEAEQFF.

This clonotype was found a few times. The rearrangement joins TRBV24-1 to TRBJ1-2; maybe TRBD1 (5 bases). The V gene lost 4 bases and the J gene lost 4 bases, with 9 bases spanning the gap. This CDR3 spans 13 amino acids. Germline V gives CDR1 KGHDR, CDR2 SFDVKD. CDR3 protein: CATSETGSYGYTF. The CDR3, as DNA: TGTGCCACCAGTGAAACAGGTTCCTATGGCTACACCTTC.

The rearrangement joins TRBV20-1 to TRBJ2-1, with TRBD2 identical over 12 bases. Germline CDR1 and CDR2: DFQATT and SNEGSKA (reference sequence). The CDR3 contains 18 residues. The V segment lost 8 bases and the J segment 10 bases; nucleotides outside the gene matches: 24. Here the CDR3 reads CSLGTSGRLTLRAGEQFF. The CDR3 DNA reads as TGCAGTCTTGGGACTAGCGGGCGCCTCACTCTCCGAGCGGGGGAGCAGTTCTTC.

This clonotype was found a few times. V is TRBV20-1 and J is TRBJ1-1; D remains unclear. Germline lookup yields CDR1 DFQATT and CDR2 SNEGSKA (reference sequence). The V and J ends lost 0 bases and 1 base respectively, with 9 bases between them. This CDR3 comprises 14 residues. In DNA form, the CDR3 reads TGCAGTGCTAGAGATGGGAACAGGAACACTGAAGCTTTCTTT. Residues: CSARDGNRNTEAFF.

The chain has TRBV15 and TRBJ2-3; maybe TRBD2 (5 bases). This CDR3 comprises 13 residues. Germline CDR1 LNHNV, CDR2 YYDKDF (reference sequence). V lost 1 base and J lost 7, with 9 bases in between. The CDR3, as DNA: TGTGCCACCAGCAGAGTACGGGGTAATACGCAGTATTTT. Amino acid sequence: CATSRVRGNTQYF.

The chain links TRBV5-1 to TRBJ1-5, with D possibly TRBD1 on 6 matching bases. The length of the CDR3 is 15 residues. Germline values: CDR1 SGHRS, CDR2 YFSETQ. V lost 1 base and J lost 4, with 12 bases in between. The DNA for the CDR3 is TGCGCCAGCAGCTTGTCGGGGGCGGTTAATCAGCCCCAGCATTTT. It codes for CASSLSGAVNQPQHF.

This clonotype is a singleton in its sample. The genes are TRBV7-9 and TRBJ2-1, with TRBD2 matching 9 bases. V trimming: 1 base; J trimming: 8 bases; junction bases outside the gene matches: 9. CDR1 is SEHNR and CDR2 is FQNEAQ in the germline V gene (reference sequence). The CDR3 runs to 16 residues. Written as DNA, the CDR3 is TGTGCCAGCAGCTTAGGTGCGGGAGGGCCAATGGATGAGCAGTTCTTC. Translation gives CASSLGAGGPMDEQFF.

Worth noting for this clonotype: The junction departs from the called germline gene at one end, perhaps through a read error. The V call is TRBV12-3 or TRBV12-4, the J call TRBJ1-2, with TRBD1 matching over 9 bases. This CDR3 has 16 residues. This CDR3 is CASSLARTGAGYGYSF. CDR3 DNA sequence: TGTGCCAGCAGTTTAGCGCGGACAGGGGCGGGCTATGGCTACTCCTTC.

This clonotype was found many times. The rearrangement uses TRBV7-9 and TRBJ2-7; D is unclear. CDR1 is SEHNR, CDR2 FQNEAQ, per germline (reference sequence). The CDR3 length is 14 residues. The V and J ends lost 2 bases and 1 base respectively, with 9 bases between them. The CDR3 protein is CASSLHADSYEQYF. The CDR3 bases are TGTGCCAGCAGCTTACACGCGGATTCCTACGAGCAGTACTTC.

The sample holds a few counts of this clonotype. The chain links TRBV5-1 to TRBJ1-1; D unresolved. Trimming took off 0 bases at V and 7 bases at J, with 10 bases between the two ends. Germline CDR1 is SGHRS and CDR2 is YFSETQ. This CDR3 is 13 amino acids long. As DNA, the CDR3 is TGCGCCAGCAGCTTGGTTGGACCCGGTGAAGCTTTCTTT. Translated: CASSLVGPGEAFF.

The chain joins TRBV4-1 to TRBJ1-4, with unresolved D. CDR3 length: 14 residues. From germline, CDR1 is MGHRA and CDR2 YSYEKL. Trimming removed 2 bases at V and 8 bases at J, with 12 bases between. The CDR3 reads CASSQPTRREKLFF. The DNA of the CDR3 is TGCGCCAGCAGCCAACCGACCCGGAGGGAAAAACTGTTTTTT.

This clonotype was detected a few times. V is TRBV21-1 and J is TRBJ1-5; TRBD1, the table's D call, lacks a check against the DNA. TRBV21-1 is a pseudogene segment. CDR3 length: 15 residues. The CDR3 coding sequence is TGTGCCAGCAGCGCGATCTTTGACAGGCCTCAGCCCCAGCATTTT. It codes for CASSAIFDRPQPQHF.

V is TRBV7-9 and J is TRBJ2-3, with 12 bases that match TRBD2. The CDR3 has 16 residues. V dropped 5 bases and J dropped 2; count of bases not matched to a gene: 5. Per germline, CDR1 SEHNR and CDR2 FQNEAQ (reference sequence). The CDR3: CASSPRTSGTTDTQYF. The CDR3 DNA is TGTGCCAGCAGCCCCCGGACTAGCGGGACCACAGATACGCAGTATTTT.

V and J are TRBV24-1 and TRBJ2-7; no clear D gene. The CDR3 spans 13 residues. Trimming cost V 1 base and J 3 bases, with 6 bases left between them. In germline, CDR1 is KGHDR, CDR2 SFDVKD. CDR3 residues: CATSDFGSYEQYF. The CDR3 nucleotides read TGTGCCACCAGTGATTTTGGCAGCTACGAGCAGTACTTC.

This clonotype has only a few counts. The chain couples TRBV4-1 to TRBJ2-3; no clear D. This CDR3 has 14 residues. Trimming shortened V by 2 bases and J by 2 bases, and 8 bases separated the two germline ends. Germline loops: CDR1 MGHRA, CDR2 YSYEKL. The CDR3 region is CASSQTDFTDTQYF. DNA for the CDR3: TGCGCCAGCAGCCAAACTGACTTCACAGATACGCAGTATTTT.

CDR3 in amino acids: CASSSTRDLTGTQETQYF. The CDR3, as DNA: TGTGCCAGCAGTTCCACTAGGGACTTGACAGGGACCCAAGAGACCCAGTACTTC. The V gene is TRBV27, the J gene TRBJ2-5, with a weak D call TRBD1 (7 bases). Germline values: CDR1 MNHEY, CDR2 SMNVEV (reference sequence). This CDR3 contains 18 residues. V lost 4 bases and J lost 1, with 22 bases in between.

The chain combines TRBV3-1 with TRBJ1-3; perhaps TRBD1 as D (5 bases). Germline V lookup: CDR1 LGHDT, CDR2 YNNKEL (reference sequence). The germline V and J ends were trimmed by 3 bases and 4 bases, with 22 bases remaining between them. CDR3 length equals 18 residues. Written as DNA, the CDR3 is TGTGCCAGCAGCCACGGTTGGGACCGTACAGGATTGGGAAACACCATATATTTT. This translates into CASSHGWDRTGLGNTIYF.

This chain connects TRBV19 to TRBJ2-1; 9 bases agree with TRBD2. V shed 4 bases and J 0 bases; nucleotides not matched to a gene: 13. The CDR3 contains 19 residues. In germline, CDR1 is LNHDA, CDR2 SQIVND (reference sequence). The CDR3 region is CASSTLSGLAGTSYNEQFF. The CDR3 nucleotides are TGTGCCAGTAGTACCTTGTCGGGGCTAGCGGGGACCTCCTACAATGAGCAGTTCTTC.

J is TRBJ2-1 and V is TRBV4-1; 9 bases align to TRBD2. The germline V gene encodes CDR1 MGHRA and CDR2 YSYEKL. CDR3 length: 18 residues. V shed 4 bases, J shed 4 bases, and the junction held 14 bases outside the gene matches. In nucleotides, the CDR3 is TGCGCCAGCAGCCCTGGAGGAGGAGCGGGGGGCACATACAATGAGCAGTTCTTC. It is translated as CASSPGGGAGGTYNEQFF.

In this sample, this clonotype turned up a few times. The CDR3 region has the DNA TGTGCCAGCAGCCCCCCGAGCCTACGGGGAGAGACCCAGTACTTC. It yields the protein CASSPPSLRGETQYF. This sequence joins TRBV3-1 and TRBJ2-5; D possibly corresponds to TRBD2 (5 bases). Germline CDR1 reads LGHDT; CDR2 reads YNNKEL (reference sequence). The CDR3 consists of 15 residues. V gave up 4 bases and J gave up 4 bases, with 16 bases separating them.

The CDR3 spells CASSFYESSYEQYF. The CDR3, as DNA: TGCGCCAGCAGCTTCTACGAGAGCTCCTACGAGCAGTACTTC. J is TRBJ2-7 and V is TRBV5-1; D remains ambiguous. Trimming shortened V by 2 bases and J by 0 bases, and 9 bases separated the two germline ends. Per the germline V gene, CDR1 is SGHRS and CDR2 is YFSETQ. The CDR3 runs 14 residues.

The chain links TRBV4-1 to TRBJ2-7; D unclear. The CDR3 length is 13 residues. The germline CDR1 and CDR2 sequences are MGHRA and YSYEKL. V lost 2 bases and J 3 bases, leaving 8 bases between the germline ends. The CDR3, as DNA: TGCGCCAGCAGCCAATCCCCGATCTACGAGCAGTACTTC. Encoded protein: CASSQSPIYEQYF.

The CDR3 bases are TGTGCCAGCAGCCCCCGACGGGGGGGGAACACCGGGGAGCTGTTTTTT. Translating gives CASSPRRGGNTGELFF. The V gene is TRBV9, the J gene TRBJ2-2; 8 bases match TRBD2. CDR1 SGDLS and CDR2 YYNGEE come from the germline V gene. The CDR3 has 16 amino acids. V lost 4 bases and J lost 1; bases outside the gene matches: 6.

This clonotype turned up a few times. V and J are TRBV7-2 and TRBJ2-3; either TRBD1 or TRBD2 may fit D (6 bases each). Germline CDR1 reads SGHTA; CDR2 reads FQGNSA. V dropped 3 bases and J dropped 6 bases, with 10 bases sitting between them. This CDR3 is 13 amino acids long. CDR3 loop: CASSFGGGDTQYF. DNA of the CDR3: TGTGCCAGCAGCTTCGGGGGCGGCGATACGCAGTATTTT.

The chain uses TRBV7-9 and TRBJ2-1, with D maybe TRBD1 (5 bases). CDR1 and CDR2 (germline): SEHNR, FQNEAQ (reference sequence). The CDR3 extends over 14 amino acids. The V end lost 1 base, the J end lost 4 bases, and 8 bases lay between the germline ends. The CDR3 DNA reads TGTGCCAGCAGCTTAGAAGACAGATACAATGAGCAGTTCTTC. Translated: CASSLEDRYNEQFF.

In its sample, this clonotype was seen a few times. The J gene is TRBJ2-1, the V gene TRBV10-2, with 8 bases lining up with TRBD2. The CDR3 totals 16 residues. CDR1 is WSHSY and CDR2 is SAAADI in the germline V gene. J gave up 3 bases and V 7 bases, and 11 bases lay outside the gene matches. The chain's CDR3 is CASTNRVLAVYNEQFF. In DNA, the CDR3 is TGCGCCAGCACCAACAGGGTACTAGCGGTCTACAATGAGCAGTTCTTC.

This CDR3 is CSVEETTGAGYTF. As DNA, the CDR3 is TGCAGCGTTGAAGAAACAACAGGGGCTGGCTACACCTTC. The chain employs TRBV29-1 and TRBJ1-2; the match to TRBD1 covers 7 bases. Trimming at V came to 0 bases and at J to 7 bases, leaving 5 bases not matched to a gene. Germline CDR1 reads SQVTM; CDR2 reads ANQGSEA. The CDR3 totals 13 residues.

This clonotype was counted a few times. J is TRBJ1-5 and V is TRBV12-3 or TRBV12-4, with a tentative D call TRBD1 (5 bases). Trimming removed 6 bases from V and 4 bases from J, with 13 bases in between. CDR3 length: 14 amino acids. CDR3: CASSWDGPNQPQHF. The CDR3 nucleotides are TGTGCCAGCAGCTGGGACGGACCAAATCAGCCCCAGCATTTT.

This clonotype occurred many times. V usage is TRBV7-6 and J usage is TRBJ2-1, with 13 bases identical to TRBD2. Germline lookup yields CDR1 SGHVS and CDR2 FNYEAQ. This CDR3 spans 18 amino acids. Trimming removed 5 bases from V and 7 bases from J; junction bases left unmatched: 14. CDR3 coding DNA: TGTGCCAGCAGCCCCGGACTAGCGGGGGCCTTTCTTACAAATGAGCAGTTCTTC. Its protein product is CASSPGLAGAFLTNEQFF.

This clonotype was observed a handful of times. This chain connects TRBV6-5 to TRBJ1-2; 8 nucleotides match TRBD1. Germline loops: CDR1 MNHEY, CDR2 SVGAGI. Germline trimming cut 3 bases from V and 0 bases from J; bases unmatched to any gene: 3. The CDR3 is 15 residues long. CDR3 protein: CASSYQQGANYGYTF. The CDR3 region has the DNA TGTGCCAGCAGTTATCAACAGGGGGCTAACTATGGCTACACCTTC.